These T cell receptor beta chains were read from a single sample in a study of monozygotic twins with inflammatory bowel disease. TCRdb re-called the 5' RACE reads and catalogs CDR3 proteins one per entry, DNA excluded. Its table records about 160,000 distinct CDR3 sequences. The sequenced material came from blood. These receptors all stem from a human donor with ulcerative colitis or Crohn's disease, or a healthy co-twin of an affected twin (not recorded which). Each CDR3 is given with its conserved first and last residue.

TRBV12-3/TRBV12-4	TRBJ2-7	CASSTGFREQYF
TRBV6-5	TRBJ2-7	CASSYSIPDSYEQYF
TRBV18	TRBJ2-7	CASSGTSAYEQYF
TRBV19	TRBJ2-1	CASSIDSGQSNEQFF
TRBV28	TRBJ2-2	CASSLELLNTGELFF
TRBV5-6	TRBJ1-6	CASSLAGEQGLHF
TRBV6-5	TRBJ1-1	CASSIPGWQKTEAFF
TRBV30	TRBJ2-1	CAWSIPLTGGGNEQFF
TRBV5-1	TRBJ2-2	CASSYEGDDTGELFF
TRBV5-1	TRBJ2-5	CASSGASAQETQYF
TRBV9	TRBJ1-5	CASSVWADQPQHF
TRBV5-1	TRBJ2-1	CASRAVSGRSYEQFF
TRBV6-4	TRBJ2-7	CASSIDRGPYEQYF
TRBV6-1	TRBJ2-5	CASSEAGFGTQYF
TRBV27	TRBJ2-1	CASSSSGLAGGGGEQFF
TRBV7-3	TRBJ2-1	CASSLKPALAGELNEQFF
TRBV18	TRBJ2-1	CASSNTGSRDNEQFF
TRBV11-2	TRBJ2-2	CASSLTSADTGELFF
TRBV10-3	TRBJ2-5	CAISLTEQETQYF
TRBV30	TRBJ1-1	CACSQGFGTEAFF
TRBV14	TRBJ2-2	CASSQFANTGELFF
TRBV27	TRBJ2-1	CASSLRLAGGNNEQFF
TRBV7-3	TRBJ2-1	CASSFPRGGSLYNEQFF
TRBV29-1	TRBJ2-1	CSVEVSRQRDEQFF
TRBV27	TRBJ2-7	CASSETGSGEQYF
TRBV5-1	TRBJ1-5	CASSYEGGDQPQHF
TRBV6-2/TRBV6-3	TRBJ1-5	CASSFSAWGWYSNQPQHF
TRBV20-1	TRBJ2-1	CSARSRTSGRARSSYNEQFF
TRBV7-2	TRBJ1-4	CASSVTTDPSTNEKLFF
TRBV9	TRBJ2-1	CASSVGINEQFF
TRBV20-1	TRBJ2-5	CSARGGGQETQYF
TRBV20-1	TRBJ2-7	CSARVPTRADEQYF
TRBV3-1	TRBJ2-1	CASSPLASSYNEQFF